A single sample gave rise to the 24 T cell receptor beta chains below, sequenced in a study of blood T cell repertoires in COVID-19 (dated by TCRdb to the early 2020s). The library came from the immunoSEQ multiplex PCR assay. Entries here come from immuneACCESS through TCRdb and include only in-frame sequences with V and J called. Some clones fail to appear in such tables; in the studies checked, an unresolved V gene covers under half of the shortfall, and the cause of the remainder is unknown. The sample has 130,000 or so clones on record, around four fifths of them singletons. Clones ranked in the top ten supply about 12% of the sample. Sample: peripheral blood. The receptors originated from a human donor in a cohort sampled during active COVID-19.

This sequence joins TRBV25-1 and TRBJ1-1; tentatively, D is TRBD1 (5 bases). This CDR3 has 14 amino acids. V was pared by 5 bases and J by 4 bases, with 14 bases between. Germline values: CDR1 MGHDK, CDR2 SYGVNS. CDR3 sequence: CASSMRGGGTEAFF. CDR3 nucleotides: TGTGCCAGCAGTATGCGGGGCGGGGGCACTGAAGCTTTCTTT.

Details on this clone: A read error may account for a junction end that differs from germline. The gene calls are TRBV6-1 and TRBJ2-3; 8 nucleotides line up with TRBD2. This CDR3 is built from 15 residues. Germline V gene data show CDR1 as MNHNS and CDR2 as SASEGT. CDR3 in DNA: TGTGCCAGCACTGAAGCGGGGGCCTCCCGGGATACGCAGTATTTT. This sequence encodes CASTEAGASRDTQYF.

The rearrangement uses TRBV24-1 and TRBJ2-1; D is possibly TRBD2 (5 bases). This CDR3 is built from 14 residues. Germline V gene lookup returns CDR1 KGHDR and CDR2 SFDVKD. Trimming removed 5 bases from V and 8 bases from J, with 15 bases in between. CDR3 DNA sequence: TGTGCCACCAGTGGGGGAGAAACAAGGGATGAGCAGTTCTTC. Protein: CATSGGETRDEQFF.

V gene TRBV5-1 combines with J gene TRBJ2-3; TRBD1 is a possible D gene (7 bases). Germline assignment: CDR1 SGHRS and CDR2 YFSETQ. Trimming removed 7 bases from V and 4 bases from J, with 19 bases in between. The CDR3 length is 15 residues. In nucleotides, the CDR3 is TGCGCCAGCCGCGGAGGGGGCCTCGGGGCAGATACGCAGTATTTT. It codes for CASRGGGLGADTQYF.

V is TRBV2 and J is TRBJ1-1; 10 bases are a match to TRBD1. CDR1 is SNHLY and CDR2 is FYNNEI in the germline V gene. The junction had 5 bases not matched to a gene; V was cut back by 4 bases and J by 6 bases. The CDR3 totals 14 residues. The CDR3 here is CASSAGTGEAEAFF. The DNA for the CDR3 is TGTGCCAGCAGTGCCGGGACAGGGGAAGCTGAAGCTTTCTTT.

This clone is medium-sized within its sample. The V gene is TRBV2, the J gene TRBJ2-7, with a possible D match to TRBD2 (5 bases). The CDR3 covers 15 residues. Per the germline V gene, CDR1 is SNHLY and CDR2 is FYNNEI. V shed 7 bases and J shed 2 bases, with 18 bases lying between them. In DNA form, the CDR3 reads TGTGCCAGCATACCCTCTCCTAGCAGCACCTACGAGCAGTACTTC. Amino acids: CASIPSPSSTYEQYF.

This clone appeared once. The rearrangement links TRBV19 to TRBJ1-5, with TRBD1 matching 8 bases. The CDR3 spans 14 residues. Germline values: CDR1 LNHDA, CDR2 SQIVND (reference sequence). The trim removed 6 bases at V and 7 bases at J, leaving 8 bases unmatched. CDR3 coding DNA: TGTGCCAGTAGCGCGACAGGGGTTGGGCAGCCCCAGCATTTT. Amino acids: CASSATGVGQPQHF.

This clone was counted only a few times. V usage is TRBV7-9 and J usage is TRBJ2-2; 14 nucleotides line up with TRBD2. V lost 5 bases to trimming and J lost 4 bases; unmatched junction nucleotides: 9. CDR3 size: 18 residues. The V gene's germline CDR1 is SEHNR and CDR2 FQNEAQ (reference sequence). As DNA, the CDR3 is TGTGCCAGCAGCCGGACTAGCGGGGGGACCACGGGCACCGGGGAGCTGTTTTTT. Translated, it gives CASSRTSGGTTGTGELFF.

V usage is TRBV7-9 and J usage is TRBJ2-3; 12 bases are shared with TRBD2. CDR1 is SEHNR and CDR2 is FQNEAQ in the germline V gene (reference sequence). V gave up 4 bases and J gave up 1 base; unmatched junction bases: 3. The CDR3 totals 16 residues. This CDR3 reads CASSSLAGGGTDTQYF. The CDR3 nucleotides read TGTGCCAGCAGCTCACTAGCGGGGGGTGGCACAGATACGCAGTATTTT.

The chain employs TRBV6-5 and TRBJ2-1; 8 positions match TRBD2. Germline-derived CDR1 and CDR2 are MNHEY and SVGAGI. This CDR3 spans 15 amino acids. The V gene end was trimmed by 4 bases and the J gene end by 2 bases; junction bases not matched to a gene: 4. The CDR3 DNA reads TGTGCCAGCAGTTTTGCGGGGGGCCCCTACAATGAGCAGTTCTTC. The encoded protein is CASSFAGGPYNEQFF.

The CDR3: CASRPGEGGLYTQYF. DNA of the CDR3: TGCGCCAGCAGACCCGGGGAGGGAGGTTTGTATACGCAGTATTTT. V and J are TRBV5-1 and TRBJ2-3, with 7 bases matching TRBD2. Germline V gene lookup returns CDR1 SGHRS and CDR2 YFSETQ. The CDR3 consists of 15 residues. The junction had 13 bases not matched to a gene; V was cut back by 5 bases and J by 7 bases.

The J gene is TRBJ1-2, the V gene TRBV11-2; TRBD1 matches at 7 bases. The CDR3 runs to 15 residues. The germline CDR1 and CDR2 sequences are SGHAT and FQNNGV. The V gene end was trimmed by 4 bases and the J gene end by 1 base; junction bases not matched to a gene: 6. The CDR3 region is CASSWRGQNNYGYTF. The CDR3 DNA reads TGTGCCAGCAGCTGGAGGGGACAGAATAACTATGGCTACACCTTC.

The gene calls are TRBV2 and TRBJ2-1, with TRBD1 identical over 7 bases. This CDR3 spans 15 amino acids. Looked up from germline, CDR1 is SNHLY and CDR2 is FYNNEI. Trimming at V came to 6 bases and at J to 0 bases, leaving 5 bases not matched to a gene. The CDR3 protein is CASSPRDSSYNEQFF. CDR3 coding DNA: TGTGCCAGCAGCCCCCGGGACAGCTCCTACAATGAGCAGTTCTTC. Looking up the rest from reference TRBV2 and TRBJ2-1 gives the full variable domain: EPEVTQTPSHQVTQMGQEVILRCVPISNHLYFYWYRQILGQKVEFLVSFYNNEISEKSEIFDDQFSVERPDGSNFTLKIRSTKLEDSAMYFCASSPRDSSYNEQFFGPGTRLTVL.

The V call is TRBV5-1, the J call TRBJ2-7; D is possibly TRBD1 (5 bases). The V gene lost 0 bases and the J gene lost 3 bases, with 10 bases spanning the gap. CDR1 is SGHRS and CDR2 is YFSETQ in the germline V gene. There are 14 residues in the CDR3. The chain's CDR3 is CASSLEQASYEQYF. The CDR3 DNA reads TGCGCCAGCAGCTTGGAACAGGCTAGCTACGAGCAGTACTTC.

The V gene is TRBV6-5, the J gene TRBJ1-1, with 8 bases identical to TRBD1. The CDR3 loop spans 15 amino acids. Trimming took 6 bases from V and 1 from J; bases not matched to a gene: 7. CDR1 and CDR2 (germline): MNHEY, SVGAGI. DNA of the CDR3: TGTGCCAGCAGCCCCACGACAGGGGCGAACACTGAAGCTTTCTTT. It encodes CASSPTTGANTEAFF.

The CDR3 coding sequence is TGTGCCAGCAGGGAGGGACAGCAAAATCAGCCCCAGCATTTT. This codes for CASREGQQNQPQHF. The rearrangement joins TRBV28 to TRBJ1-5; 7 bases agree with TRBD1. Trimming took 6 bases from V and 4 from J; bases not matched to a gene: 6. The CDR3 loop spans 14 amino acids. Germline CDR1 is MDHEN and CDR2 is SYDVKM.

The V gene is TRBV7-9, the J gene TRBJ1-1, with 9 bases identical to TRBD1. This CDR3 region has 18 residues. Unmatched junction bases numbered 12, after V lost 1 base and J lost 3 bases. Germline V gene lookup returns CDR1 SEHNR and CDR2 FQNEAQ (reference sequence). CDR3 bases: TGTGCCAGCAGCTTAGTTCGAGGGACAGGGCGAAGTGACACTGAAGCTTTCTTT. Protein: CASSLVRGTGRSDTEAFF.

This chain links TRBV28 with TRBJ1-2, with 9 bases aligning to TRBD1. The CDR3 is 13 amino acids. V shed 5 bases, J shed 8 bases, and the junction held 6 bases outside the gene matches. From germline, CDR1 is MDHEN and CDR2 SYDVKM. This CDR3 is CASSTQGAGGYTF. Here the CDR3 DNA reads TGTGCCAGCAGTACACAGGGGGCTGGGGGCTACACCTTC.

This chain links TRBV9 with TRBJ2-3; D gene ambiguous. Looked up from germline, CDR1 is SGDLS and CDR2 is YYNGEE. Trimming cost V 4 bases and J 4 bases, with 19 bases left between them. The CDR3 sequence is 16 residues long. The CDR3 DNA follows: TGTGCCAGCAGCCCCAGTTGGTCCTCCGTCGCAGATACGCAGTATTTT. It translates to CASSPSWSSVADTQYF.

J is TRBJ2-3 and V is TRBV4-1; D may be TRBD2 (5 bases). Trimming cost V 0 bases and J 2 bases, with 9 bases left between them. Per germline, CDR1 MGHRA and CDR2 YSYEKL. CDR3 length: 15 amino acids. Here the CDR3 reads CASSQDWGVTDTQYF. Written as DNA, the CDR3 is TGCGCCAGCAGCCAAGATTGGGGAGTCACAGATACGCAGTATTTT.

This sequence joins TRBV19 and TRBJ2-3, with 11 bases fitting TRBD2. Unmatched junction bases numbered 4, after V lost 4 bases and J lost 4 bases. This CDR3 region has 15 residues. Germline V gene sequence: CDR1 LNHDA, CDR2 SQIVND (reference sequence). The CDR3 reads CASSNSGGAADTQYF. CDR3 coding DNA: TGTGCCAGTAGTAATAGCGGGGGGGCCGCAGATACGCAGTATTTT.

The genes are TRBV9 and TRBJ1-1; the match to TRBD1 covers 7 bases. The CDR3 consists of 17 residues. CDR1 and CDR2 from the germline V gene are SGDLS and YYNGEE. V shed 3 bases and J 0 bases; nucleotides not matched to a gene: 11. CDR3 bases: TGTGCCAGCAGCGCAACACAGGGGTCCCTGATGAACACTGAAGCTTTCTTT. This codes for CASSATQGSLMNTEAFF.

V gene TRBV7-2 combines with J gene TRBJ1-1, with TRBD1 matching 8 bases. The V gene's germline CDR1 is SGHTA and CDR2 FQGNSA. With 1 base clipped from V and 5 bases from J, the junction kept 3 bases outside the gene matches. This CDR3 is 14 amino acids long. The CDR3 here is CASSLEDRATEAFF. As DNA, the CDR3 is TGTGCCAGCAGCTTAGAGGACAGGGCTACTGAAGCTTTCTTT. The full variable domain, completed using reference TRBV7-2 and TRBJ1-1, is GAGVSQSPSNKVTEKGKDVELRCDPISGHTALYWYRQSLGQGLEFLIYFQGNSAPDKSGLPSDRFSAERTGGSVSTLTIQRTQQEDSAVYLCASSLEDRATEAFFGQGTRLTVV.

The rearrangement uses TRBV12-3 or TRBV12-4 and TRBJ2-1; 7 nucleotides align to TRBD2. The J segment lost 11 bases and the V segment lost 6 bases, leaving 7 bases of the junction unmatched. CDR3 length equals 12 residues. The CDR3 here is CASSPTSTKQFF. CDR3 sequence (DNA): TGTGCCAGCAGCCCGACTAGCACAAAGCAGTTCTTC.